Listed below are T cell receptor beta chains from one sample, sequenced in a study of T cell changes during pregnancy in multiple sclerosis. The table came from immunoSEQ multiplex PCR; TCRdb's copy has only in-frame clones and leaves some out. The sample lists 52,000 or so clones; around 89% were seen once. The sequencing used CD4+ T cells from peripheral blood mononuclear cells, collected in the first trimester of pregnancy. All receptors come from a female donor with multiple sclerosis, enrolled in a pregnancy study. The CDR3 runs from the conserved cysteine through the conserved F or W. A D gene is named only where the DNA matches it firmly. Some rows mark clone size as missing; the rest say once, few, many or name a class of expanded clone.

CDR3 protein: CASSKARARGNQPQHF
CDR3 DNA: TGTGCCAGCAGCAAAGCGCGGGCACGCGGCAATCAGCCCCAGCATTTT
J gene: TRBJ1-5
clone size: NA
V gene: TRBV21-1
D gene: NA

CDR3 protein: CASSPYAEYEAFF
CDR3 DNA: TGTGCCAGCAGTCCCTATGCGGAGTATGAAGCTTTCTTT
J gene: TRBJ1-1
clone size: NA
V gene: TRBV28
D gene: NA

CDR3 protein: CASSFALRGITDTQYF
CDR3 DNA: TGTGCCAGCAGCTTCGCGTTGCGGGGGATCACAGATACGCAGTATTTT
J gene: TRBJ2-3
clone size: NA
V gene: TRBV7-2
D gene: TRBD2

CDR3 protein: CASSYPGQGGACYF
CDR3 DNA: TGTGCCAGTAGTTACCCGGGACAGGGGGGAGCCTGTTACTTC
J gene: TRBJ2-7
clone size: NA
V gene: TRBV19
D gene: TRBD1

CDR3 protein: CASSPRLAGYLNEQYF
CDR3 DNA: TGTGCCAGCTCACCACGACTAGCGGGATATCTAAACGAGCAGTACTTC
J gene: TRBJ2-7
clone size: once
V gene: TRBV18
D gene: TRBD2

CDR3 protein: CATSRDKPSPSNQPQHF
CDR3 DNA: TGTGCCACCAGCAGAGATAAACCTAGCCCTAGCAATCAGCCCCAGCATTTT
J gene: TRBJ1-5
clone size: once
V gene: TRBV15
D gene: NA

CDR3 protein: CASSAPRGGVASYNEQFF
CDR3 DNA: TGTGCCAGCAGCGCCCCTAGAGGTGGAGTGGCCTCCTACAATGAGCAGTTCTTC
J gene: TRBJ2-1
clone size: NA
V gene: TRBV9
D gene: NA

CDR3 protein: CASSPGPGTGRSNEKLFF
CDR3 DNA: TGTGCCAGCAGCCCTGGTCCCGGGACAGGGAGAAGTAATGAAAAACTGTTTTTT
J gene: TRBJ1-4
clone size: NA
V gene: TRBV5-4
D gene: TRBD1

CDR3 protein: CASSYRPNTEAFF
CDR3 DNA: TGTGCCAGCAGTTACAGGCCGAACACTGAAGCTTTCTTT
J gene: TRBJ1-1
clone size: NA
V gene: TRBV28
D gene: NA

CDR3 protein: CASRSGSGYTDTQYF
CDR3 DNA: TGTGCCAGTAGATCCGGATCAGGCTACACAGATACGCAGTATTTT
J gene: TRBJ2-3
clone size: once
V gene: TRBV19
D gene: NA

CDR3 protein: CASSAAGYSKNIQYF
CDR3 DNA: TGTGCCAGCAGCGCGGCAGGGTATTCCAAAAACATTCAGTACTTC
J gene: TRBJ2-4
clone size: NA
V gene: TRBV9
D gene: NA

CDR3 protein: CASKGARYEKLFF
CDR3 DNA: TGTGCCAGCAAGGGGGCTAGGTATGAAAAACTGTTTTTT
J gene: TRBJ1-4
clone size: NA
V gene: TRBV28
D gene: TRBD1

CDR3 protein: CASSPEEGRDTEAFF
CDR3 DNA: TGTGCCAGCAGCCCCGAGGAGGGCCGGGATACTGAAGCTTTCTTT
J gene: TRBJ1-1
clone size: NA
V gene: TRBV11-3
D gene: NA

CDR3 protein: CASSLGGQITGTFRF
CDR3 DNA: TGTGCCAGCAGTTTAGGGGGACAGATCACCGGGACCTTCCGCTTC
J gene: TRBJ2-7
clone size: NA
V gene: TRBV28
D gene: TRBD1

CDR3 protein: CAISGGQGDGRGGNQPQHF
CDR3 DNA: TGTGCCATCAGTGGGGGCCAAGGGGATGGCAGGGGAGGCAATCAGCCCCAGCATTTT
J gene: TRBJ1-5
clone size: NA
V gene: TRBV10-3
D gene: NA